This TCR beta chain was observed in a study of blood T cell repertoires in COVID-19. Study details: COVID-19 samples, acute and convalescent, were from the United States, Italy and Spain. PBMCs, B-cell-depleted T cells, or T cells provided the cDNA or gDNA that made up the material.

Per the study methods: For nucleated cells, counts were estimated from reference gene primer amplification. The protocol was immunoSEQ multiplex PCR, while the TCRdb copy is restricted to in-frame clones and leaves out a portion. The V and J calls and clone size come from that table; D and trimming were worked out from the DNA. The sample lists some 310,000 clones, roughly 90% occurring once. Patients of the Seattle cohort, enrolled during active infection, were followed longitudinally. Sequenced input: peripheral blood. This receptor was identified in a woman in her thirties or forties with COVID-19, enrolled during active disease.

The CDR3 region is CSVLALQATPEQYF. In nucleotides, the CDR3 is TGCAGCGTCCTAGCTCTCCAAGCTACTCCCGAGCAGTACTTC. The V call is TRBV29-1, the J call TRBJ2-7, with a weak D call TRBD2 (5 bases). The V end lost 6 bases, the J end lost 6 bases, and 21 bases lay between the germline ends. Germline CDR1 is SQVTM and CDR2 is ANQGSEA. The CDR3 has 14 residues.